Presented here are 4 T cell receptor beta chains from one specimen sequenced in a study of blood T cell repertoires in COVID-19. TCRdb's copy holds only in-frame clones and misses some; the assay was immunoSEQ multiplex PCR. The table includes approximately 490,000 clones, 80% to 90% detected once. The material sequenced was PBMCs or T cells enriched from blood (not recorded which). The receptors here all came from a woman in her sixties who had recovered from COVID-19.

The chain combines TRBV6-5 with TRBJ1-5, with D tentatively TRBD1 (5 bases). The CDR3 runs to 15 residues. V shed 0 bases and J shed 6 bases, with 12 bases lying between them. Germline CDR1 is MNHEY and CDR2 is SVGAGI. CDR3 sequence: CASSYSRGSGQPQHF. The CDR3 DNA sequence: TGTGCCAGCAGTTACTCGCGGGGGTCAGGTCAGCCCCAGCATTTT.

There are a few counts of this clone. The V gene is TRBV7-2, the J gene TRBJ1-1; no clear D. V lost 0 bases to trimming and J lost 7 bases, with 15 bases between them. This CDR3 is built from 15 residues. Germline V CDR1 and CDR2: SGHTA, FQGNSA. The CDR3 region has the DNA TGTGCCAGCAGCTTAGCCTTGACACCGCACCGTGAAGCTTTCTTT. It translates to CASSLALTPHREAFF. The entire variable domain, with the rest obtained from reference TRBV7-2 and TRBJ1-1, is as follows: GAGVSQSPSNKVTEKGKDVELRCDPISGHTALYWYRQSLGQGLEFLIYFQGNSAPDKSGLPSDRFSAERTGGSVSTLTIQRTQQEDSAVYLCASSLALTPHREAFFGQGTRLTVV.

V gene TRBV29-1 combines with J gene TRBJ1-2; 7 bases map to TRBD1. CDR3 length: 15 amino acids. Germline V gene lookup returns CDR1 SQVTM and CDR2 ANQGSEA. Trimming took 7 bases from V and 1 from J; bases not matched to a gene: 12. The CDR3 sequence is CSAVNDRDFNYGYTF. The CDR3 nucleotides are TGCAGCGCTGTCAATGACAGGGATTTTAACTATGGCTACACCTTC.

In its sample, this clone was seen once. This chain joins TRBV7-8 and TRBJ1-5, with D perhaps TRBD1 (5 bases). This CDR3 is 15 amino acids long. Per germline, CDR1 SGHVS and CDR2 FQNEAQ. V was pared by 8 bases and J by 3 bases, with 17 bases between. This CDR3 reads CASDQGVGNNQPQHF. The CDR3 DNA reads as TGTGCCAGCGACCAAGGGGTAGGGAACAATCAGCCCCAGCATTTT.